This TCR beta chain was recorded in a study of T cell responses to AZD1222 COVID-19 vaccine. General study points: CD4 TCRs linked to vaccination spanned spike, dominating at 160-218 and 743-854. Close to half of all spike-specific TCRs reportedly target regions of the variants that are unmutated.

After removal of 3 bases from V and 8 bases from J, the junction contained 11 bases not matched to a gene. Looked up from germline, CDR1 is MNHEY and CDR2 is SMNVEV (reference sequence). The CDR3 covers 15 residues. Some second doses came at about 4 weeks and others at about 12 weeks; these were pooled. With regard to this clone: Its antigen is still unknown.

TCRdb keeps only in-frame clones here, not all; method: immunoSEQ multiplex PCR. The sample shows more than 150,000 clones, 88% of them seen only once. The TCR comes from an adult who received the AZD1222 COVID-19 vaccine. Here the sequenced sample was peripheral blood, taken 28 days after the second AZD1222 dose. This rearrangement joins TRBV27 to TRBJ1-2, with TRBD1 identical over 8 bases. The CDR3 nucleotides are TGTGCCAGCAGTTTGCGTGTGACAGGGGAGGGGGGCTACACCTTC. This gives the protein CASSLRVTGEGGYTF.